The clone carrying this T cell receptor beta chain was detected a few times. Antigen unknown. Germline loops: CDR1 SGHRS, CDR2 YFSETQ. This CDR3 has 13 amino acids. V was trimmed by 1 base and J by 0 bases, leaving 4 bases between them. The data are from a study of type 1 regulatory T cells. Study context: T-allo10 is a Tr1-enriched, alloantigen-specific CD4 T cell product made in vitro.

Graft donor-derived T-allo10 cells were described as host-alloantigen-specific, anergic, and alloantigen-specifically suppressive. TCRdb called the reads again in MiXCR, with one record for every CDR3 protein. Found here are 60,000 to 70,000 distinct CDR3 sequences, nearly 65% of them singletons; the top ten hold 6.5% to 8.5%. The material sequenced was cultured T cells, either the whole culture or a sorted T cell fraction (not recorded which). Subset given: Tr1-enriched cell product generated in vitro against host alloantigens. The chain combines TRBV5-1 with TRBJ1-2; D is uncertain. This TCR was recovered from a human donor in good health. The CDR3, as DNA: TGCGCCAGCAGCTTGTCAGCTAACTATGGCTACACCTTC. This codes for CASSLSANYGYTF. The full variable domain, completed using reference TRBV5-1 and TRBJ1-2, is KAGVTQTPRYLIKTRGQQVTLSCSPISGHRSVSWYQQTPGQGLQFLFEYFSETQRNKGNFPGRFSGRQFSNSRSEMNVSTLELGDSALYLCASSLSANYGYTFGSGTRLTVV.